A single sample is the source of the 18 T cell receptor beta chains below, sequenced in a study of T cell responses to AZD1222 COVID-19 vaccine (dated by TCRdb to about 2021). Explained via the paper, the time point label denotes: baseline before first vaccination. According to the study, the label for this sample's treatment or condition signals: meningococcal conjugate vaccine given as trial control. The library was generated by the immunoSEQ multiplex PCR assay. TCRdb's version of the immuneACCESS table is confined to in-frame rearrangements and falls short of the full clone set. An unresolved V gene accounts for under half of the shortfall where checked; the remainder is of unknown origin. The sample contains over 150,000 clones, approximately 87% of them found a single time. Together, the top ten hold roughly 5% of the sample. The source was peripheral blood, collected on day 0 of MenACWY control vaccination. The origin of the receptors is an adult in good health.

V gene TRBV6-4 combines with J gene TRBJ1-5, with D unresolved. The V gene's germline CDR1 is MRHNA and CDR2 SNTAGT. This CDR3 comprises 14 residues. Trimming stripped 5 bases from V and 0 bases from J, with 8 bases between. CDR3 bases: TGTGCCAGCAGTTCAGAATATAGCAATCAGCCCCAGCATTTT. Its protein product is CASSSEYSNQPQHF.

This clone came up a few times. V gene TRBV7-9 combines with J gene TRBJ1-2; weak D call: TRBD1 (6 bases). The CDR3 is 17 residues long. The germline V and J ends were trimmed by 1 base and 0 bases, with 15 bases remaining between them. Per germline, CDR1 SEHNR and CDR2 FQNEAQ (reference sequence). This CDR3 is CASSLGGARTANYGYTF. For the CDR3, the DNA is TGTGCCAGCAGCTTAGGGGGAGCGCGGACAGCTAACTATGGCTACACCTTC.

The chain uses TRBV29-1 and TRBJ1-3; TRBD1 agrees at 11 bases. The CDR3 consists of 15 residues. Germline V gene lookup returns CDR1 SQVTM and CDR2 ANQGSEA. The V gene end was trimmed by 7 bases and the J gene end by 2 bases; junction bases not matched to a gene: 7. CDR3 sequence (DNA): TGCAGCGCCGCCGTGGACAGGGGGCCTGGAAACACCATATATTTT. Its translation: CSAAVDRGPGNTIYF.

This sequence joins TRBV7-9 and TRBJ2-3, with D possibly matching TRBD2 (6 bases). CDR1 and CDR2 (germline): SEHNR, FQNEAQ (reference sequence). V dropped 3 bases and J dropped 2 bases, with 9 bases sitting between them. The CDR3 runs to 14 residues. DNA for the CDR3: TGTGCCAGCAGCTTGGAGGGGACCACAGATACGCAGTATTTT. It specifies CASSLEGTTDTQYF.

The genes are TRBV3-1 (or the pseudogene TRBV3-2) and TRBJ2-7; 7 bases are a match to TRBD1. Looked up from germline, CDR1 is LGHDT and CDR2 is YNNKEL (reference sequence). The CDR3 is 13 amino acids. With V trimmed by 4 bases and J by 7 bases, 7 bases remained unmatched. This CDR3 is CASSLQYRGEQYV. The CDR3 nucleotides read TGTGCCAGCAGCCTTCAGTACAGGGGAGAGCAGTACGTC.

The chain uses TRBV19 and TRBJ2-7; 14 bases line up with TRBD2. Germline V gives CDR1 LNHDA, CDR2 SQIVND (reference sequence). The length of the CDR3 is 16 residues. V lost 1 base and J lost 4; bases outside the gene matches: 3. The CDR3: CASSIVGTSGSYEQYF. The CDR3 coding sequence is TGTGCCAGTAGTATAGTCGGGACTAGCGGGAGTTACGAGCAGTACTTC.

The genes are TRBV3-1 (or the pseudogene TRBV3-2) and TRBJ2-1; D remains ambiguous. The CDR3 is 14 amino acids. Looked up from germline, CDR1 is LGHDT and CDR2 is YNNKEL (reference sequence). Trimming stripped 4 bases from V and 7 bases from J, with 14 bases between. In nucleotides, the CDR3 is TGTGCCAGCAGCCCGGCGATAGGGCTTAATGAGCAGTTCTTC. Translated: CASSPAIGLNEQFF.

The chain is built from TRBV5-1 and TRBJ2-2; the match to TRBD1 covers 8 bases. Germline V CDR1 and CDR2: SGHRS, YFSETQ. The CDR3 is 18 amino acids. Germline trimming cut 0 bases from V and 0 bases from J; bases unmatched to any gene: 7. The CDR3 loop is CASSLVGQGAANTGELFF. The CDR3 DNA reads as TGCGCCAGCAGCTTGGTCGGGCAGGGGGCCGCGAACACCGGGGAGCTGTTTTTT.

This clone came up a few times. V usage is TRBV6-1 and J usage is TRBJ1-6; TRBD1 matches 9 bases. Germline lookup yields CDR1 MNHNS and CDR2 SASEGT. J gave up 6 bases and V 2 bases, and 2 bases lay outside the gene matches. This CDR3 is built from 15 residues. In DNA form, the CDR3 reads TGTGCCAGCAGTGAATCGACAGGGGGTAATTCACCCCTCCACTTT. It translates to CASSESTGGNSPLHF.

V usage is TRBV11-3 and J usage is TRBJ2-6, with TRBD1 as a possible D gene (5 bases). CDR1 is SGHNT and CDR2 is YENEEA in the germline V gene. This CDR3 comprises 17 residues. V lost 5 bases, J lost 0 bases, and 14 bases lay in between. Written as DNA, the CDR3 is TGTGCCAGCAGCCGCCGACAGACGGGCTCTGGGGCCAACGTCCTGACTTTC. Encoded protein: CASSRRQTGSGANVLTF.

On this clone itself: Other nucleotide sequences in the sample specify the same CDR3. The chain recombines TRBV5-1 with TRBJ1-3; no reliable D call. Trimming left V 0 bases short and J 0 bases short, with 7 bases between. The CDR3 is 15 amino acids. CDR1 is SGHRS and CDR2 is YFSETQ in the germline V gene. In DNA form, the CDR3 reads TGCGCCAGCAGCTTGGTTGGGGACTCTGGAAACACCATATATTTT. Its protein is CASSLVGDSGNTIYF.

The rearrangement uses TRBV6-6 and TRBJ2-7, with TRBD2 matching over 7 bases. V shed 5 bases and J 2 bases; nucleotides not matched to a gene: 9. Germline CDR1 and CDR2: MNHNY and SVGAGI (reference sequence). The CDR3 extends over 15 amino acids. CDR3 protein: CASSQRSSGPYEQYF. The DNA of the CDR3 is TGTGCCAGCAGTCAAAGATCTAGCGGACCCTACGAGCAGTACTTC.

This clone was detected only a few times. V gene TRBV10-3 combines with J gene TRBJ2-2; 11 positions match TRBD2. The junction had 9 bases not matched to a gene; V was cut back by 0 bases and J by 0 bases. Per the germline V gene, CDR1 is ENHRY and CDR2 is SYGVKD. The CDR3 totals 20 residues. The CDR3 sequence: CAISESGMGLAAANTGELFF. For the CDR3, the DNA is TGTGCCATCAGTGAGTCGGGTATGGGACTAGCGGCCGCGAACACCGGGGAGCTGTTTTTT.

This clone is a singleton in its sample. V usage is TRBV19 and J usage is TRBJ2-4, with D possibly being TRBD1 (6 bases). The CDR3 is made up of 13 amino acids. V was cut by 3 bases and J by 8 bases, with 11 bases left in between. Germline V CDR1 and CDR2: LNHDA, SQIVND (reference sequence). The CDR3 DNA sequence: TGTGCCAGTAGTATCTCAGGGGATGACATTCAGTACTTC. Its protein is CASSISGDDIQYF. The full variable domain, rest sourced from reference TRBV19 and TRBJ2-4, is DGGITQSPKYLFRKEGQNVTLSCEQNLNHDAMYWYRQDPGQGLRLIYYSQIVNDFQKGDIAEGYSVSREKKESFPLTVTSAQKNPTAFYLCASSISGDDIQYFGAGTRLSVL.

This clone is termed medium-sized. The rearrangement links TRBV4-3 to TRBJ2-3; 11 positions agree with TRBD2. The CDR3 is 16 residues long. Trimming removed 0 bases from V and 4 bases from J; junction bases left unmatched: 3. Germline assignment: CDR1 LGHNA and CDR2 YSLEER. The CDR3 DNA sequence: TGCGCCAGCAGCCAAGATCTAGCGGGAGGCCCAGATACGCAGTATTTT. This translates into CASSQDLAGGPDTQYF.

This clone was counted only a few times. The V call is TRBV6-2 or TRBV6-3, the J call TRBJ2-7, with TRBD1 identical over 8 bases. The CDR3 has 16 amino acids. Germline V lookup: CDR1 MNHEY, CDR2 SVGEGT. After removal of 2 bases from V and 5 bases from J, the junction contained 11 bases not matched to a gene. The CDR3 spells CASSYGQGAVLHEQYF. CDR3 nucleotide sequence: TGTGCCAGCAGTTACGGTCAGGGGGCTGTTCTCCACGAGCAGTACTTC.

The rearrangement links TRBV5-4 to TRBJ1-1; D unclear. Trimming left V 0 bases short and J 5 bases short, with 11 bases between. The V gene's germline CDR1 is SGHNT and CDR2 YYREEE (reference sequence). The CDR3 runs to 14 residues. Here the CDR3 DNA reads TGTGCCAGCAGCTTGGTCGGCGAAGTTACTGAAGCTTTCTTT. Protein product: CASSLVGEVTEAFF.

The chain has TRBV5-1 and TRBJ2-1; no clear D gene. V was pared by 0 bases and J by 2 bases, with 12 bases between. Germline CDR1 SGHRS, CDR2 YFSETQ. The CDR3 is 16 residues long. CDR3 amino acids: CASSLAMTNAYNEQFF. Written as DNA, the CDR3 is TGCGCCAGCAGCTTGGCCATGACAAACGCCTACAATGAGCAGTTCTTC.